The rows below give T cell receptor beta chains drawn from one sample of a study of T-cell reconstitution after alpha-beta-depleted transplantation in children. TCRdb passed the PCR reads through MiXCR, listing each CDR3 protein once. Here the sample spans fewer than 550,000 distinct CDR3 sequences, roughly 10% being singletons. Sequenced material: PBMCs from the stem cell graft donor, taken from the stem cell graft. The receptors were gathered from a human donor who donated a stem cell graft to a child with acute myeloid leukemia. Both conserved end residues are part of each CDR3. The order of the fields is J gene, clone size, D gene, V gene, CDR3 protein, CDR3 DNA. A D gene is named only where the DNA matches it firmly. The listing skips clone size in some rows; elsewhere it reads once, few, many or a size class.

TRBJ2-5,few,.,TRBV19,CASSTLGGRETQYF,TGTGCCAGTAGTACCCTCGGAGGCCGAGAGACCCAGTACTTC
TRBJ2-1,many,.,TRBV10-2,CASSQTAGYNEQFF,TGCGCCAGCAGTCAAACAGCGGGCTACAATGAGCAGTTCTTC
TRBJ1-1,few,.,TRBV25-1,CASSAEAYTEAFF,TGTGCCAGCAGTGCTGAGGCGTACACTGAAGCTTTCTTT
TRBJ1-1,.,.,TRBV12-3/TRBV12-4,CASSRQSMNTEAFF,TGTGCCAGCAGCAGACAGTCCATGAACACTGAAGCTTTCTTT
TRBJ2-7,.,.,TRBV7-2,CASSRGGARGDEQYF,TGTGCCAGCAGCCGGGGCGGGGCCAGGGGCGACGAGCAGTACTTC
TRBJ2-2,few,.,TRBV7-2,CASSLVPSTNTGELFF,TGTGCCAGCAGCTTAGTACCTAGCACAAACACCGGGGAGCTGTTTTTT
TRBJ2-1,few,.,TRBV4-2,CASSQSFGSPTHNEQFF,TGTGCCAGCAGCCAATCATTCGGGTCCCCTACCCACAATGAGCAGTTCTTC
TRBJ2-1,few,.,TRBV18,CASSPVWAGPTLGEQFF,TGTGCCAGCTCACCAGTTTGGGCGGGACCCACATTGGGTGAGCAGTTCTTC
TRBJ2-7,few,.,TRBV6-2/TRBV6-3,CASSYNVNSYEQYF,TGTGCCAGCAGTTACAACGTAAACTCCTACGAGCAGTACTTC
TRBJ2-4,.,TRBD2,TRBV29-1,CSVVLAGRLAKNIQYF,TGCAGCGTTGTTTTAGCGGGACGACTAGCCAAAAACATTCAGTACTTC
TRBJ2-1,.,.,TRBV6-2/TRBV6-3,CASDNEQFF,TGTGCCAGCGATAATGAGCAGTTCTTC
TRBJ2-6,.,.,TRBV12-3/TRBV12-4,CASTFGDTGANVLTF,TGTGCCAGCACCTTTGGGGACACTGGGGCCAACGTCCTGACTTTC
TRBJ2-3,.,.,TRBV12-3/TRBV12-4,CASSTQDTQYF,TGTGCCAGCAGTACCCAAGATACGCAGTATTTT
TRBJ1-1,few,.,TRBV18,CASSPPGAMNTEAFF,TGTGCCAGCTCACCACCGGGAGCCATGAACACTGAAGCTTTCTTT
TRBJ2-1,.,TRBD2,TRBV5-1,CASSLFWTSGGNSYNEQFF,TGCGCCAGCAGCTTGTTTTGGACTAGCGGGGGTAATTCCTACAATGAGCAGTTCTTC
TRBJ2-5,.,TRBD2,TRBV7-2,CASSLSREDPAVETQYF,TGTGCCAGCAGCCTGTCGCGGGAGGACCCGGCTGTGGAGACCCAGTACTTC
TRBJ2-5,.,.,TRBV15,CATSRDWGARETQYF,TGTGCCACCAGCAGAGATTGGGGGGCACGGGAGACCCAGTACTTC
TRBJ2-2,few,.,TRBV15,CATSRVAGELFF,TGTGCCACCAGCAGAGTCGCCGGGGAGCTGTTTTTT
TRBJ1-1,.,.,TRBV6-1,CASSEGTLNTEAFF,TGTGCCAGCAGTGAGGGGACCCTGAACACTGAAGCTTTCTTT
TRBJ1-6,.,TRBD1,TRBV5-4,CASSLRQGNLFSYNSPLHF,TGTGCCAGCAGCTTGAGACAGGGGAACCTTTTCTCCTATAATTCACCCCTCCACTTT
TRBJ2-7,.,.,TRBV20-1,CSAGGYEQYF,TGCAGTGCTGGGGGATACGAGCAGTACTTC
TRBJ1-2,.,TRBD1,TRBV10-3,CAISPADRGIRGYTF,TGTGCCATCAGCCCGGCGGACAGGGGCATCCGCGGCTACACCTTC
TRBJ2-2,few,TRBD1,TRBV20-1,CSASRDRGTGELFF,TGCAGTGCTAGCCGGGACAGGGGCACCGGGGAGCTGTTTTTT
TRBJ1-2,.,.,TRBV5-1,CASSLEEYDGYTF,TGCGCCAGCAGCTTGGAGGAATACGATGGCTACACCTTC
TRBJ2-2,few,TRBD2,TRBV5-1,CASRLGLADTGELFF,TGCGCCAGCAGGTTAGGGCTAGCGGACACCGGGGAGCTGTTTTTT
TRBJ2-1,many,.,TRBV5-1,CASSLVSGNYNEQFF,TGCGCCAGCAGCTTGGTATCTGGGAACTACAATGAGCAGTTCTTC
TRBJ2-1,.,.,TRBV12-3/TRBV12-4,CASSFWRGNEQFF,TGTGCCAGCAGTTTTTGGAGAGGCAATGAGCAGTTCTTC
TRBJ2-2,.,.,TRBV19,CASVSGLYTGELFF,TGTGCCAGTGTATCCGGGTTGTACACCGGGGAGCTGTTTTTT
TRBJ2-7,few,TRBD2,TRBV9,CASSPRSVSGGSGSYEQYF,TGTGCCAGCAGCCCAAGAAGTGTTAGCGGGGGGTCGGGGAGCTACGAGCAGTACTTC
TRBJ2-3,many,TRBD2,TRBV9,CASSAGLGFTDTQYF,TGTGCCAGCAGCGCGGGACTAGGGTTCACAGATACGCAGTATTTT
TRBJ2-5,many,.,TRBV20-1,CSARRGRRGDWETQYF,TGCAGTGCTCGGAGGGGGCGGCGGGGTGACTGGGAGACCCAGTACTTC
TRBJ2-1,.,TRBD2,TRBV19,CASSPGLADPSYNEQFF,TGTGCCAGTAGTCCAGGACTAGCGGACCCCTCCTACAATGAGCAGTTCTTC
TRBJ2-5,.,.,TRBV20-1,CSASRIIGAGFQEVQYF,TGCAGTGCTAGCCGGATCATCGGCGCGGGGTTCCAAGAGGTGCAGTACTTC
TRBJ2-5,many,.,TRBV7-2,CASSLGVTQETQYF,TGTGCCAGCAGCTTAGGAGTGACCCAAGAGACCCAGTACTTC
TRBJ2-1,.,.,TRBV2,CASRAGFYNEQFF,TGTGCCAGCAGAGCAGGGTTCTACAATGAGCAGTTCTTC
TRBJ1-2,few,TRBD1,TRBV7-9,CASRWTGEDGYTF,TGTGCCAGCAGGTGGACAGGGGAGGATGGCTACACCTTC
TRBJ2-5,.,.,TRBV5-1,CASSFREETQYF,TGCGCCAGCAGCTTTCGGGAAGAGACCCAGTACTTC
TRBJ2-1,few,.,TRBV7-8,CASSKGEVSSYNEQFF,TGTGCCAGCAGCAAAGGGGAGGTTAGCTCCTACAATGAGCAGTTCTTC
TRBJ1-2,few,.,TRBV20-1,CSAREPSNYGYTF,TGCAGTGCTAGAGAGCCCAGTAACTATGGCTACACCTTC
TRBJ2-2,.,TRBD2,TRBV7-2,CASSKPGLRLTGELFF,TGTGCCAGCAGCAAACCGGGACTACGACTCACCGGGGAGCTGTTTTTT
TRBJ2-5,few,.,TRBV7-2,CASSFLLLETQYF,TGTGCCAGCAGCTTCTTGTTACTAGAGACCCAGTACTTC
TRBJ2-2,.,.,TRBV20-1,CSARGRGVPSRTGELFF,TGCAGTGCTAGAGGTCGAGGGGTCCCCTCTAGGACCGGGGAGCTGTTTTTT
TRBJ1-2,few,.,TRBV6-6,CASSRTENGYTF,TGTGCCAGCAGTCGGACAGAGAATGGCTACACCTTC
TRBJ2-7,once,.,TRBV6-1,CASSKESGAYISYEQYF,TGTGCCAGCAGTAAAGAGTCAGGGGCCTACATCTCCTACGAGCAGTACTTC
TRBJ2-3,.,.,TRBV7-9,CASSLLGDGTQYF,TGTGCCAGCAGCTTACTTGGGGACGGTACGCAGTATTTT
TRBJ2-7,.,.,TRBV18,CASSPPSALAYEQYF,TGTGCCAGCTCACCACCCAGCGCGCTCGCCTACGAGCAGTACTTC
TRBJ1-6,.,.,TRBV29-1,CSSRQDLNSPLHF,TGCAGCTCCCGACAGGACCTTAATTCACCCCTCCACTTT
TRBJ2-2,.,.,TRBV12-3/TRBV12-4,CASSPGVGGELFF,TGTGCCAGCAGTCCCGGAGTTGGAGGGGAGCTGTTTTTT
TRBJ1-4,few,.,TRBV9,CASSDYPRGGQEKLFF,TGTGCCAGCAGCGACTACCCCCGGGGAGGGCAGGAAAAACTGTTTTTT
TRBJ1-1,few,.,TRBV5-1,CASSRRRGEAFF,TGCGCCAGCAGTCGAAGGAGGGGTGAAGCTTTCTTT
TRBJ2-7,.,.,TRBV29-1,CSVLGSYEQYF,TGCAGCGTTCTAGGGTCGTACGAGCAGTACTTC
TRBJ2-3,few,.,TRBV5-1,CASSLEKTRDTQYF,TGCGCCAGCAGCTTGGAAAAAACTAGAGATACGCAGTATTTT
TRBJ2-1,.,.,TRBV6-5,CASSYHEGRQNEQFF,TGTGCCAGCAGTTACCACGAGGGCCGACAGAATGAGCAGTTCTTC
TRBJ2-7,.,TRBD1,TRBV27,CASSPRTGRYEQYF,TGTGCCAGCAGTCCTCGGACAGGGCGATACGAGCAGTACTTC
TRBJ1-5,.,.,TRBV7-2,CASSSDGSNQPQHF,TGTGCCAGCAGCTCGGACGGTAGCAATCAGCCCCAGCATTTT
TRBJ2-5,few,.,TRBV12-3/TRBV12-4,CASSADTRNKAQYF,TGTGCCAGCAGTGCAGACACCCGGAACAAGGCCCAGTACTTC
TRBJ1-5,.,.,TRBV20-1,CSARDGGVSNQPQHF,TGCAGTGCTAGAGATGGGGGGGTTAGCAATCAGCCCCAGCATTTT
TRBJ1-5,.,.,TRBV5-6,CASSSRRGGNQPRHF,TGTGCCAGCAGCTCCAGGAGGGGCGGCAATCAGCCCCGGCATTTT
TRBJ2-5,many,TRBD2,TRBV29-1,CSVAGQGGGGTQYF,TGCAGCGTTGCTGGGCAGGGCGGGGGAGGGACCCAGTACTTC